A single sample gave rise to the 18 T cell receptor beta chains below, sequenced in a study of lymphopenia after photon versus proton radiotherapy. Clones were read by immunoSEQ multiplex PCR, and TCRdb kept only the in-frame ones, dropping some. The table includes 24,000 or so clones, approximately 80% detected once. Sequencing was performed on peripheral blood, taken from a patient treated with photon-based radiotherapy. These receptors came from a man aged 40-49 years with gastric cancer.

This chain connects TRBV27 to TRBJ2-7; 11 bases align to TRBD2. Germline CDR1 and CDR2: MNHEY and SMNVEV (reference sequence). The V gene end was trimmed by 2 bases and the J gene end by 2 bases; junction bases not matched to a gene: 2. The CDR3 spans 15 residues. DNA for the CDR3: TGTGCCAGCAGTTTAACGGGACTAGCGGCCTACGAGCAGTACTTC. As protein: CASSLTGLAAYEQYF.

The chain links TRBV30 to TRBJ2-3; TRBD1 matches 7 bases. V was clipped by 5 bases and J by 4 bases; unmatched bases: 12. Germline V gene lookup returns CDR1 GTSNPN and CDR2 SVGIG (reference sequence). The CDR3 covers 15 residues. The DNA of the CDR3 is TGTGCCTGGCACGAGGGGGCCAGGAGATCAGATACGCAGTATTTT. It translates to CAWHEGARRSDTQYF. The whole variable domain, filled in from reference TRBV30 and TRBJ2-3, reads SQTIHQWPATLVQPVGSPLSLECTVEGTSNPNLYWYRQAAGRGLQLLFYSVGIGQISSEVPQNLSASRPQDRQFILSSKKLLLSDSGFYLCAWHEGARRSDTQYFGPGTRLTVL.

The chain has TRBV30 and TRBJ1-3, with D perhaps matching TRBD1 (6 bases). The CDR3 has 16 amino acids. Germline-derived CDR1 and CDR2 are GTSNPN and SVGIG (reference sequence). The ends were cut back, 1 base at V and 0 bases at J, with 13 bases in the middle. DNA of the CDR3: TGTGCCTGGAGTGCCCAGGGGCTTGTCTCTGGAAACACCATATATTTT. Translation: CAWSAQGLVSGNTIYF.

In its sample, this clone was seen a few times. The rearrangement uses TRBV11-2 and TRBJ2-7; D remains unclear. Looked up from germline, CDR1 is SGHAT and CDR2 is FQNNGV. The CDR3 sequence is 12 residues long. Trimming cost V 2 bases and J 4 bases, with 6 bases left between them. CDR3 coding DNA: TGTGCCAGCAGCTTAAACCGGTACGAGCAGTACTTC. It encodes CASSLNRYEQYF. The full variable domain, with the rest looked up from reference TRBV11-2 and TRBJ2-7, is EAGVAQSPRYKIIEKRQSVAFWCNPISGHATLYWYQQILGQGPKLLIQFQNNGVVDDSQLPKDRFSAERLKGVDSTLKIQPAKLEDSAVYLCASSLNRYEQYFGPGTRLTVT.

By its share, this clone is medium-sized. The rearrangement links TRBV13 to TRBJ1-2, with 9 bases matching TRBD1. Germline CDR1 reads PRHDT; CDR2 reads FYEKMQ (reference sequence). The CDR3 is 17 amino acids. The trim removed 5 bases at V and 5 bases at J, leaving 15 bases unmatched. The chain's CDR3 is CASSLKPGQGRVYGYTF. The CDR3 coding sequence is TGTGCCAGCAGCCTAAAACCGGGACAGGGTCGAGTTTATGGCTACACCTTC.

The J gene is TRBJ1-1, the V gene TRBV11-2, with D tentatively TRBD1 (5 bases). The germline gives CDR1 SGHAT, CDR2 FQNNGV. The CDR3 is made up of 16 amino acids. V shed 4 bases and J shed 4 bases, with 19 bases lying between them. This CDR3 is CASSSWGRVDGTEAFF. Written as DNA, the CDR3 is TGTGCCAGCAGCTCTTGGGGGAGGGTCGATGGCACTGAAGCTTTCTTT.

This clone occurred once. This chain joins TRBV4-2 and TRBJ2-5; D might be TRBD1 or TRBD2, each matching 5 bases. CDR1 and CDR2 (germline): LGHNA, YNFKEQ. V lost 0 bases and J lost 8, with 22 bases in between. This CDR3 has 17 amino acids. The chain's CDR3 is CASSQEVQGRVGRTQYF. The CDR3 coding sequence is TGTGCCAGCAGCCAAGAAGTCCAGGGACGGGTGGGTCGCACCCAGTACTTC.

This clone appeared once. The chain carries TRBV5-1 and TRBJ1-2; 8 bases are shared with TRBD1. Germline V gene data show CDR1 as SGHRS and CDR2 as YFSETQ. J gave up 7 bases and V 2 bases, and 13 bases lay outside the gene matches. This CDR3 region has 16 residues. Here the CDR3 reads CASSFGQGRDSGGYTF. The CDR3 DNA is TGCGCCAGCAGCTTCGGACAGGGTCGGGACTCAGGTGGCTACACCTTC. The whole variable domain, remainder taken from reference TRBV5-1 and TRBJ1-2, is KAGVTQTPRYLIKTRGQQVTLSCSPISGHRSVSWYQQTPGQGLQFLFEYFSETQRNKGNFPGRFSGRQFSNSRSEMNVSTLELGDSALYLCASSFGQGRDSGGYTFGSGTRLTVV.

The rearrangement uses TRBV5-1 and TRBJ2-7; perhaps D is TRBD1 or TRBD2 (5 bases each). V dropped 6 bases and J dropped 0 bases, with 10 bases sitting between them. The CDR3 is 13 residues long. Germline loops: CDR1 SGHRS, CDR2 YFSETQ. The CDR3 sequence: CASTGTDSYEQYF. CDR3 DNA: TGCGCCAGCACCGGGACGGACTCCTACGAGCAGTACTTC.

This clone was picked up a small number of times. This sequence joins TRBV11-3 and TRBJ1-6; perhaps TRBD1 as D (6 bases). The length of the CDR3 is 17 residues. Trimming removed 5 bases at V and 7 bases at J, with 21 bases between. From germline, CDR1 is SGHNT and CDR2 YENEEA. The CDR3 DNA sequence: TGTGCCAGCAGCAGACCCCCGACCAGGGGACACAATTCACCCCTCCACTTT. It encodes CASSRPPTRGHNSPLHF.

The V gene is TRBV15, the J gene TRBJ1-2, with unresolved D. Per the germline V gene, CDR1 is LNHNV and CDR2 is YYDKDF (reference sequence). The V gene lost 0 bases and the J gene lost 7 bases, with 12 bases spanning the gap. This CDR3 region has 14 residues. The CDR3 protein is CATSRDVGGPGYTF. DNA for the CDR3: TGTGCCACCAGCAGAGACGTCGGTGGGCCTGGCTACACCTTC.

The chain couples TRBV5-1 to TRBJ2-5; 9 bases fit TRBD1. Germline V gene data show CDR1 as SGHRS and CDR2 as YFSETQ. The V gene end was trimmed by 2 bases and the J gene end by 2 bases; junction bases not matched to a gene: 4. CDR3 size: 15 residues. The CDR3 DNA follows: TGCGCCAGCAGCTTTTACAGGGGGCGGCAAGAGACCCAGTACTTC. This codes for CASSFYRGRQETQYF.

The rearrangement links TRBV5-1 to TRBJ1-4; 7 bases agree with TRBD1. Germline CDR1 reads SGHRS; CDR2 reads YFSETQ. This CDR3 contains 15 residues. The trim removed 4 bases at V and 3 bases at J, leaving 6 bases unmatched. Here the CDR3 reads CASSPRQGANEKLFF. CDR3 DNA: TGCGCCAGCAGCCCCCGCCAGGGGGCTAATGAAAAACTGTTTTTT.

The table lists this clone with a count of one. The chain carries TRBV7-9 and TRBJ2-7; 10 bases map to TRBD2. The ends lost 1 base at V and 3 bases at J; junction bases unmatched: 3. This CDR3 has 15 residues. Germline V CDR1 and CDR2: SEHNR, FQNEAQ (reference sequence). Here the CDR3 reads CASSLVASGGYEQYF. The CDR3, as DNA: TGTGCCAGCAGCTTAGTGGCTAGCGGGGGCTACGAGCAGTACTTC.

Relative to its sample, this clone is medium-sized. The chain recombines TRBV10-3 with TRBJ1-2; D not certain. The CDR3 contains 14 residues. The V and J ends lost 6 bases and 2 bases respectively, with 13 bases between them. CDR1 is ENHRY, CDR2 SYGVKD, per germline. CDR3 coding DNA: TGTGCCATCAGCCAGTTGCCCACCAACTATGGCTACACCTTC. Protein product: CAISQLPTNYGYTF.

J is TRBJ1-3 and V is TRBV7-2; D is unresolved. Germline lookup yields CDR1 SGHTA and CDR2 FQGNSA. Trimming stripped 3 bases from V and 2 bases from J, with 11 bases between. CDR3 length: 15 residues. The CDR3 reads CASSLEIGTGNTIYF. In DNA form, the CDR3 reads TGTGCCAGCAGCTTGGAGATAGGGACTGGAAACACCATATATTTT.

J is TRBJ2-1 and V is TRBV5-4; 8 nucleotides line up with TRBD1. Germline V gives CDR1 SGHNT, CDR2 YYREEE (reference sequence). V was pared by 4 bases and J by 4 bases, with 10 bases of the junction left unmatched. CDR3 length equals 16 residues. For the CDR3, the DNA is TGTGCCAGCAGCCCCAAGGGCAGGGGGCCGTACAATGAGCAGTTCTTC. Amino acids: CASSPKGRGPYNEQFF.

The rearrangement uses TRBV2 and TRBJ1-1; D gene uncertain. CDR3 length: 13 amino acids. Germline V gene lookup returns CDR1 SNHLY and CDR2 FYNNEI. V shed 7 bases and J shed 10 bases, with 19 bases lying between them. CDR3 in amino acids: CASTEGRPTAAFF. The CDR3 DNA reads TGTGCCAGCACCGAAGGTCGCCCCACGGCAGCTTTCTTT.